This TCR beta chain was identified during a study of shared clonotypes between healthy human individuals. Points from the study as a whole: Naive subsets generally exceeded memory subsets in estimated richness. Non-shared clonotypes had lower generation probabilities than clonotypes shared by all four sorted-subset donors.

Investigators divided CD4+ cells into CD45RA+ naive and CD45RA-negative memory subsets. TCRdb keeps only in-frame clones here, not all; method: immunoSEQ multiplex PCR. The sample has 2 million to 3 million clones; over 85% are singletons. V lost 0 bases and J lost 7, with 10 bases in between. The CDR3 covers 13 residues. Germline CDR1 and CDR2: SGDLS and YYNGEE. Concerning this clone: Its cognate antigen is unknown.

The rearrangement joins TRBV9 to TRBJ2-5; D ambiguous. Input material: naive CD4+ T cells from PBMCs. The subset here: CD45RA+ positively selected. The source is a man between 18 and 35 years old in good health. Some clones in this sample may be carry-over from other donors' samples. The CDR3: CASSVERFGTQYF. The CDR3 DNA reads TGTGCCAGCAGCGTAGAGCGTTTTGGGACCCAGTACTTC.